The entry below gives a single T cell receptor beta chain sequence along with its context. It lacks a known antigen. Base qualities are not at hand, and no much larger clone is one base apart. Ophthalmopathy patients had moderately to severely active disease, Clinical Activity Score of at least 3, NOSPECS grade of at least 4, and duration under 3 months. The study excluded patients with uncontrolled infections, other autoimmune diseases, pregnancy or lactation. Diagnoses relied on clinical symptoms, serum thyroxine and TRAb, thyroid ultrasound and orbital computed tomography. Ficoll-Paque density gradient centrifugation was used to isolate PBMCs from about 10 ml of fresh peripheral blood. Total RNA was extracted with Trizol reagent, and quality was checked on an Agilent 2100 Bioanalyzer. These data are taken from a study of T cells in Graves' hyperthyroidism and ophthalmopathy (dated by TCRdb to about 2019). The study in broad terms: Peripheral blood samples were taken at the time of initial diagnosis, prior to any treatment. To identify distinguishing TCR V-J signatures, a discovery cohort of around 100 patients was used, comprising fewer than 45 with Graves' ophthalmopathy and 57 with stable Graves' hyperthyroidism. Prospective prediction of ophthalmopathy was tested in an independent validation cohort of 18 to 20 hyperthyroidism patients and approximately 17 patients who later progressed to ophthalmopathy. The 80 to 100 discovery patients were randomly divided into training and test sets at a 7:3 ratio. Thyroid tissue and blood T-cell repertoires from several Graves' hyperthyroidism patients were also compared in the study. After blood sampling, hyperthyroidism patients were treated with methimazole at a starting dose of 30 mg daily, and ophthalmopathy patients were treated with high-dose intravenous methylprednisolone. According to the paper, TCR Vbeta CDR3 sequencing was carried out on approximately 140 peripheral blood samples, which came from 40 to 45 ophthalmopathy, around 74 hyperthyroidism and around 17 progressor patients. What the research found in general, with its limitations: Sample size was not statistically predetermined, and blinding of investigators to group allocation was not performed. In validation, the model predicted progression to ophthalmopathy with 55% to 71% sensitivity and about 72% specificity, a median of about six months before onset. Most expanded thyroid clonotypes (frequency above 0.001) were also detected in blood, a finding suggesting that blood repertoires may reflect thyroid immune responses. In cross-validation, a model built on a 13 V-J signature told ophthalmopathy apart from stable hyperthyroidism with just under 90% sensitivity and roughly 81% specificity, and in testing the same model reached 80%/75%.

TCR beta CDR3 regions were amplified from RNA transcripts. The first round of RT-PCR for the TCR CDR3 was performed with the HTBI primer set and the Qiagen OneStep RT-PCR kit. The libraries were constructed in a second round of multiplex PCR and then size-selected and purified. Sequencing of the libraries was done on an Illumina HiSeq2000 using paired-end 100 bp reads. In the original analysis: SOAPnuke was used to process the raw data, throwing out any read that contained adapters or uncalled bases, had a mean Phred below 15, or lacked an exact constant-primer or identifier match. COPE v1.2.5 was used to merge the high-quality paired reads, and each unique nucleotide sequence was defined as a clonotype. MiTCR v1.1 was used to align the clonotypes against IMGT TRBV, TRBD and TRBJ reference segments. Analysis was restricted to V-J combinations with a frequency above 0.0001, which covered roughly 99% of repertoires. A TCS score was defined as the ratio between F50 (clonal expansion) and ExV (chaos), using BLOSUM62-based TCRdist between CDR3 peptides within each V-J. Welch's t-statistics and random forest reduced roughly 530 V-J features to about 12, which were used in a naive Bayes classifier (R e1071). TCRdb redid the processing of the public reads, applying fastp at Q25 and MiXCR, and retained in-frame beta chains. Rows matching on CDR3 protein sequence are summarized as one entry with the most common DNA and genes. Clone size and V and J calls follow TCRdb, not the original study. The sample table holds roughly 250,000 distinct CDR3 sequences, of which roughly 22% were seen once. The ten biggest clones cover 64% of the sample.

CDR1 SGHVS and CDR2 FNYEAQ are derived from the germline V gene. From cysteine to phenylalanine, the CDR3 is 15 amino acids long. Only CDR3 DNA remains: 45 bases, in frame from the first base. After removal of 0 bases from V and 9 bases from J, the junction retains 7 bases not matched to a gene. The sequence came from a man aged 25-45 years with Graves' ophthalmopathy. This chain joins TRBV7-6 to TRBJ2-2, with 7 bases aligning to TRBD1. The sequenced sample was blood. The CDR3 here reads CASSLADRDRRELFF. The sequenced DNA is TGTGCCAGCAGCTTAGCCGACAGGGATCGGAGGGAGCTGTTTTTT. Joined to the reference TRBV7-6 and TRBJ2-2 proteins, this CDR3 gives the full variable domain: GAGVSQSPRYKVTKRGQDVALRCDPISGHVSLYWYRQALGQGPEFLTYFNYEAQQDKSGLPNDRFSAERPEGSISTLTIQRTEQRDSAMYRCASSLADRDRRELFFGEGSRLTVL.